A single sample is the source of the 24 T cell receptor beta chains below, sequenced in a study of beta chain features in type 1 diabetes. Of the isolated RNA, all was reverse transcribed, and so the sequenced material was expressed TCRB transcripts. Only in-frame clones appear in the TCRdb table, and some are missing; sequencing was by immunoSEQ multiplex PCR. In the table there are roughly 730,000 clones, around an eighth of which are singletons. These receptors have no identified antigens. General observations from the study: When Type 1 diabetes patients were examined, their TCRB CDR3s proved moderately but significantly shorter in all four CD4+ subsets.

The specimen was naive CD4+ T cells from blood. Receptor source: a man aged 18 to 30 with type 1 diabetes.

The chain combines TRBV15 with TRBJ1-6; no clear D gene. Trimming left V 0 bases short and J 7 bases short, with 10 bases between. In germline, CDR1 is LNHNV, CDR2 YYDKDF (reference sequence). The CDR3 is 15 amino acids. Here the CDR3 DNA reads TGTGCCACCAGCAGAGATTTAACTGCAAATTCACCCCTCCACTTT. This codes for CATSRDLTANSPLHF.

This clone was counted between two and nine times. The rearrangement links TRBV10-1 to TRBJ2-5, with TRBD1 as a possible D gene (5 bases). V was shortened by 2 bases and J by 5 bases, with 15 bases between the two germline ends. CDR3 length equals 15 residues. CDR1 and CDR2 (germline): WNHNN, SYGVQD (reference sequence). CDR3 in DNA: TGCGCCAGCAGTGAGGCGAGAAGGGGCCGGGAGACCCAGTACTTC. This codes for CASSEARRGRETQYF.

The chain has TRBV7-9 and TRBJ2-3, with 11 bases identical to TRBD2. This CDR3 has 15 residues. Germline lookup yields CDR1 SEHNR and CDR2 FQNEAQ (reference sequence). Trimming cost V 6 bases and J 4 bases; bases outside gene matches: 6. DNA of the CDR3: TGTGCCAGCAGTCGTAGCGGGGGGGCCCCAGATACGCAGTATTTT. It translates to CASSRSGGAPDTQYF.

This clone was seen a few times. The V call is TRBV29-1, the J call TRBJ1-2; tentatively, D is TRBD1 (5 bases). Trimming removed 4 bases from V and 4 bases from J, with 16 bases in between. The CDR3 spans 14 residues. Germline loops: CDR1 SQVTM, CDR2 ANQGSEA. The CDR3: CSVAGSRVGYGYTF. The CDR3 DNA follows: TGCAGCGTTGCGGGTTCCAGGGTCGGCTATGGCTACACCTTC.

The J gene is TRBJ1-2, the V gene TRBV19, with D unresolved. Germline V gene sequence: CDR1 LNHDA, CDR2 SQIVND (reference sequence). Trimming took 3 bases from V and 2 from J, leaving 7 bases between them. This CDR3 contains 13 residues. The CDR3: CASSMGSNYGYTF. In nucleotides, the CDR3 is TGTGCCAGTAGTATGGGCAGCAACTATGGCTACACCTTC.

This chain connects TRBV30 to TRBJ1-2; no clear D gene. The CDR3 is made up of 13 amino acids. Germline lookup yields CDR1 GTSNPN and CDR2 SVGIG (reference sequence). Trimming cost V 1 base and J 4 bases, with 10 bases left between them. The CDR3 region is CAWSGGSGYGYTF. Here the CDR3 DNA reads TGTGCCTGGAGTGGGGGATCGGGCTATGGCTACACCTTC.

The chain recombines TRBV7-2 with TRBJ2-7, with 8 bases lining up with TRBD2. The CDR3 extends over 14 amino acids. With V trimmed by 5 bases and J by 6 bases, 9 bases remained unmatched. Germline V gene sequence: CDR1 SGHTA, CDR2 FQGNSA. The CDR3 reads CASSQSRTSFEQYF. DNA of the CDR3: TGTGCCAGCAGCCAAAGCAGGACTAGCTTCGAGCAGTACTTC.

This clone was observed a handful of times. Other nucleotide sequences from this sample produce the same CDR3. The chain employs TRBV27 and TRBJ2-7; no clear D. With 6 bases removed from V and 3 bases from J, the gap between germline ends came to 6 bases. The CDR3 extends over 11 amino acids. CDR1 and CDR2 (germline): MNHEY, SMNVEV (reference sequence). Written as DNA, the CDR3 is TGTGCCAGCAGGGGGAACTACGAGCAGTACTTC. The encoded protein is CASRGNYEQYF.

This clone was seen a handful of times. The rearrangement links TRBV27 to TRBJ1-6; 9 nucleotides agree with TRBD1. From germline, CDR1 is MNHEY and CDR2 SMNVEV (reference sequence). Trimming at V came to 9 bases and at J to 10 bases, leaving 7 bases not matched to a gene. CDR3 size: 13 residues. The CDR3 loop reads CASTGGERSPLHF. CDR3 bases: TGTGCCAGTACAGGGGGCGAACGGTCACCCCTCCACTTT.

The genes are TRBV2 and TRBJ2-2, with D possibly TRBD1 on 5 matching bases. The germline V gene has CDR1 SNHLY and CDR2 FYNNEI. Deletions cut 4 bases from V and 1 base from J, with 7 bases between. The CDR3 has 14 amino acids. In DNA form, the CDR3 reads TGTGCCAGCAGTGGCAGGGTGAACACCGGGGAGCTGTTTTTT. It yields the protein CASSGRVNTGELFF.

This chain joins TRBV18 and TRBJ2-7, with D maybe TRBD2 (6 bases). Between the trimmed V and J ends, which lost 0 bases and 6 bases, there was a span of 12 bases. Germline V gives CDR1 KGHSH, CDR2 LQKENI. This CDR3 has 14 amino acids. This CDR3 is CASSPPEGLTEQYF. CDR3 bases: TGTGCCAGCTCACCACCGGAGGGCCTCACCGAGCAGTACTTC. The full variable domain, rest sourced from reference TRBV18 and TRBJ2-7, is NAGVMQNPRHLVRRRGQEARLRCSPMKGHSHVYWYRQLPEEGLKFMVYLQKENIIDESGMPKERFSAEFPKEGPSILRIQQVVRGDSAAYFCASSPPEGLTEQYFGPGTRLTVT.

This chain connects TRBV21-1 to TRBJ2-3; the table gives TRBD2 as D, unverified against the DNA. TRBV21-1 is a known pseudogene. The CDR3 covers 17 residues. The CDR3 nucleotides are TGTGCCAGCAGCAAAGCGAGGAAACCCCGCCCCCACACGGCGCAGTATTTT. This sequence encodes CASSKARKPRPHTAQYF.

This clone was seen more than once but under ten times. The V call is TRBV11-2, the J call TRBJ2-5; 8 bases fit TRBD2. CDR1 SGHAT and CDR2 FQNNGV come from the germline V gene. The CDR3 consists of 15 residues. Germline trimming cut 7 bases from V and 3 bases from J; bases unmatched to any gene: 10. CDR3 sequence (DNA): TGTGCCAGCACCCACCTCGGAGCGGGGGAAGAGACCCAGTACTTC. As protein: CASTHLGAGEETQYF.

The table lists this clone with a few counts. This chain links TRBV9 with TRBJ2-3, with 12 nucleotides matching TRBD2. The germline V gene has CDR1 SGDLS and CDR2 YYNGEE. Trimming at V came to 0 bases and at J to 2 bases, leaving 1 base not matched to a gene. The CDR3 totals 16 residues. The CDR3 loop is CASSVGTSGDTDTQYF. CDR3 coding DNA: TGTGCCAGCAGCGTAGGGACTAGCGGGGACACAGATACGCAGTATTTT.

The chain uses TRBV9 and TRBJ2-2; 7 positions agree with TRBD1. CDR1 is SGDLS and CDR2 is YYNGEE in the germline V gene. This CDR3 comprises 16 residues. V trimming: 4 bases; J trimming: 0 bases; junction bases outside the gene matches: 6. In DNA, the CDR3 is TGTGCCAGCAGCCTCCTTGGGACAGCGAACACCGGGGAGCTGTTTTTT. Translating gives CASSLLGTANTGELFF.

This clone was seen a handful of times. The V call is TRBV7-9, the J call TRBJ2-5; 9 bases line up with TRBD2. Trimming removed 5 bases from V and 5 bases from J; junction bases left unmatched: 12. CDR3 length: 16 residues. CDR1 and CDR2 from the germline V gene are SEHNR and FQNEAQ (reference sequence). The CDR3 DNA follows: TGTGCCAGCAGCCCAGGGTCTAGCGGGGACCCGGAGACCCAGTACTTC. Protein sequence: CASSPGSSGDPETQYF.

The chain couples TRBV7-9 to TRBJ2-7, with TRBD2 as a possible D gene (5 bases). Germline lookup yields CDR1 SEHNR and CDR2 FQNEAQ (reference sequence). The CDR3 runs 14 residues. Trimming stripped 2 bases from V and 2 bases from J, with 10 bases between. CDR3 bases: TGTGCCAGCAGCTTACGGTCCGGGACCTACGAGCAGTACTTC. Protein product: CASSLRSGTYEQYF.

This clone was seen more than once but under ten times. V is TRBV6-6 and J is TRBJ2-7; 7 positions agree with TRBD1. Trimming removed 4 bases from V and 2 bases from J; junction bases left unmatched: 5. CDR3 length: 14 residues. Germline values: CDR1 MNHNY, CDR2 SVGAGI (reference sequence). The CDR3 reads CASSLGQRTYEQYF. DNA for the CDR3: TGTGCCAGCAGTTTGGGACAGAGGACCTACGAGCAGTACTTC.

This clone was recorded a few times. The V call is TRBV5-4, the J call TRBJ2-6; D is uncertain. This CDR3 has 17 amino acids. With 0 bases removed from V and 4 bases from J, the gap between germline ends came to 14 bases. Germline CDR1 reads SGHNT; CDR2 reads YYREEE (reference sequence). The CDR3 sequence is CASSLALGGSGANVLTF. As DNA, the CDR3 is TGTGCCAGCAGCTTGGCCTTAGGTGGATCCGGGGCCAACGTCCTGACTTTC.

V gene TRBV25-1 combines with J gene TRBJ1-1; 8 bases match TRBD1. Germline-derived CDR1 and CDR2 are MGHDK and SYGVNS. V shed 5 bases, J shed 7 bases, and the junction held 6 bases outside the gene matches. CDR3 size: 13 residues. CDR3 DNA: TGTGCCAGCAGTCGACAGGGGACCTTTGAAGCTTTCTTT. This encodes CASSRQGTFEAFF. Full variable domain (remainder filled in from reference TRBV25-1 and TRBJ1-1): EADIYQTPRYLVIGTGKKITLECSQTMGHDKMYWYQQDPGMELHLIHYSYGVNSTEKGDLSSESTVSRIRTEHFPLTLESARPSHTSQYLCASSRQGTFEAFFGQGTRLTVV.

The rearrangement joins TRBV7-9 to TRBJ1-1; D is unresolved. In germline, CDR1 is SEHNR, CDR2 FQNEAQ (reference sequence). This CDR3 contains 14 residues. V lost 1 base and J 1 base, leaving 7 bases between the germline ends. The DNA for the CDR3 is TGTGCCAGCAGCTTAGATCACCGGAACACTGAAGCTTTCTTT. This encodes CASSLDHRNTEAFF. Looking up the rest from reference TRBV7-9 and TRBJ1-1 gives the full variable domain: DTGVSQNPRHKITKRGQNVTFRCDPISEHNRLYWYRQTLGQGPEFLTYFQNEAQLEKSRLLSDRFSAERPKGSFSTLEIQRTEQGDSAMYLCASSLDHRNTEAFFGQGTRLTVV.

The chain recombines TRBV19 with TRBJ2-3; D not resolved. V was trimmed by 3 bases and J by 6 bases, leaving 10 bases between them. Germline CDR1 LNHDA, CDR2 SQIVND (reference sequence). The CDR3 runs 13 residues. Here the CDR3 DNA reads TGTGCCAGTAGTATCGCATCGTCGGATACGCAGTATTTT. Amino acids: CASSIASSDTQYF.

The chain links TRBV18 to TRBJ2-5, with D perhaps TRBD1 (5 bases). Trimming took off 1 base at V and 4 bases at J, with 13 bases between the two ends. The CDR3 sequence is 15 residues long. CDR1 and CDR2 (germline): KGHSH, LQKENI. The DNA of the CDR3 is TGTGCCAGCTCACCACTTAGGCAGGGCGGAGAGACCCAGTACTTC. Encoded protein: CASSPLRQGGETQYF.

This chain joins TRBV7-3 and TRBJ1-1, with unresolved D. Trimming stripped 7 bases from V and 0 bases from J, with 12 bases between. The CDR3 consists of 14 residues. Germline CDR1 is SGHTA and CDR2 is FQGTGA. The CDR3 DNA reads TGTGCCAGCAAACCGGCAGGTTTGAACACTGAAGCTTTCTTT. Its protein is CASKPAGLNTEAFF.